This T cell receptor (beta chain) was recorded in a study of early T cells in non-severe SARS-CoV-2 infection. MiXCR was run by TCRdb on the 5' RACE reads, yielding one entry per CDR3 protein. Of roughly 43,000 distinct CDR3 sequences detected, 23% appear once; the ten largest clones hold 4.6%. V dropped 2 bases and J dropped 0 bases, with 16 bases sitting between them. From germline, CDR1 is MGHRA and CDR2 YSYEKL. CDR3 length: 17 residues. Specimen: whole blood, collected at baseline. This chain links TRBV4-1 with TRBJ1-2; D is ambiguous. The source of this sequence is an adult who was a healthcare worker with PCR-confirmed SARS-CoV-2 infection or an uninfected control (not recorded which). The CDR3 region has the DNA TGCGCCAGCAGCCAAAACCCCATAGCATCGTCTAACTATGGCTACACCTTC. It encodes CASSQNPIASSNYGYTF.